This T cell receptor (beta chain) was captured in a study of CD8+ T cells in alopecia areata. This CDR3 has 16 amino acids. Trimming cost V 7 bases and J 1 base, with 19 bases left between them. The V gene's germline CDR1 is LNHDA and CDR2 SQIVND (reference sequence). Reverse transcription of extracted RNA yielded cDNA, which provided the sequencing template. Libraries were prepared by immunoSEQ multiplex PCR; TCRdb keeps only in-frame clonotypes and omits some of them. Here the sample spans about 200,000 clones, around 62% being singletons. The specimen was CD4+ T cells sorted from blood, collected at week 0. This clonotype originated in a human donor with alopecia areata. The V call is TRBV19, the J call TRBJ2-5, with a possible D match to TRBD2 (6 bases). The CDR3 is CASTAGFLRFQETQYF. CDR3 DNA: TGTGCCAGTACCGCGGGATTCCTAAGATTCCAAGAGACCCAGTACTTC.